A single sample is the source of the 19 T cell receptor beta chains below, sequenced in a study of OX40 agonist ivuxolimab in advanced cancers. Profiling relied on immunoSEQ multiplex PCR, and the TCRdb table lists in-frame clones only, not all of them. The sample consists of tens of thousands of clones, approximately 90% of them appearing once. Here the sequenced sample was CD4+ or CD8+ T cells sorted from blood, taken in a trial of the OX40 agonist ivuxolimab. Receptor source: an adult with an advanced solid tumor such as melanoma, head and neck, liver or kidney cancer.

This rearrangement joins TRBV5-4 to TRBJ2-7, with D maybe TRBD2 (6 bases). CDR1 and CDR2 (germline): SGHNT, YYREEE (reference sequence). V shed 0 bases and J shed 1 base, with 14 bases lying between them. The CDR3 runs to 16 residues. CDR3 nucleotide sequence: TGTGCCAGCAGCTTGGCGGGAGCGGCTTCTTCCTACGAGCAGTACTTC. It translates to CASSLAGAASSYEQYF.

This clone was picked up a small number of times. V is TRBV2 and J is TRBJ1-5; 7 bases align to TRBD1. The CDR3 runs 14 residues. CDR1 and CDR2 from the germline V gene are SNHLY and FYNNEI. V trimming: 6 bases; J trimming: 6 bases; junction bases outside the gene matches: 8. The CDR3 nucleotides read TGTGCCAGCAGGGGGGACAGCACAGTTCAGCCCCAGCATTTT. Its protein is CASRGDSTVQPQHF.

The chain uses TRBV5-1 and TRBJ2-2; the D gene is possibly TRBD2 (5 bases). The length of the CDR3 is 16 residues. V lost 2 bases and J 5 bases, leaving 16 bases between the germline ends. Germline lookup yields CDR1 SGHRS and CDR2 YFSETQ. The DNA for the CDR3 is TGCGCCAGCAGCTTTGAGTCGGGCCCGGGGACCGGGGAGCTGTTTTTT. As protein: CASSFESGPGTGELFF.

This clone appeared once. The chain recombines TRBV4-2 with TRBJ2-3; D is ambiguous. The CDR3 runs to 14 residues. The ends were cut back, 2 bases at V and 4 bases at J, with 10 bases in the middle. Germline values: CDR1 LGHNA, CDR2 YNFKEQ. CDR3 in amino acids: CASSQTVRSDTQYF. In DNA, the CDR3 is TGTGCCAGCAGCCAAACGGTGAGATCAGATACGCAGTATTTT.

The genes are TRBV7-2 and TRBJ2-5; D is perhaps TRBD2 (6 bases). V lost 1 base to trimming and J lost 5 bases, with 14 bases between them. CDR1 is SGHTA, CDR2 FQGNSA, per germline. This CDR3 region has 15 residues. CDR3 loop: CASSLVGSFSETQYF. The CDR3 bases are TGTGCCAGCAGCTTAGTCGGGAGCTTCTCGGAGACCCAGTACTTC.

The chain employs TRBV7-2 and TRBJ2-6; D is unclear. In germline, CDR1 is SGHTA, CDR2 FQGNSA. The CDR3 contains 15 residues. Trimming removed 5 bases at V and 4 bases at J, with 12 bases between. CDR3 sequence: CASSATPMGANVLTF. Here the CDR3 DNA reads TGTGCCAGCAGCGCAACCCCTATGGGGGCCAACGTCCTGACTTTC. Full variable domain (remainder filled in from reference TRBV7-2 and TRBJ2-6): GAGVSQSPSNKVTEKGKDVELRCDPISGHTALYWYRQSLGQGLEFLIYFQGNSAPDKSGLPSDRFSAERTGGSVSTLTIQRTQQEDSAVYLCASSATPMGANVLTFGAGSRLTVL.

This chain joins TRBV5-6 and TRBJ2-3, with 11 bases identical to TRBD2. This CDR3 region has 16 residues. V was pared by 4 bases and J by 0 bases, with 4 bases of the junction left unmatched. Germline V gene data show CDR1 as SGHDT and CDR2 as YYEEEE. The CDR3 protein is CASSRRTSGSTDTQYF. The CDR3 coding sequence is TGTGCCAGCAGCCGACGGACTAGCGGGAGCACAGATACGCAGTATTTT.

The rearrangement joins TRBV7-9 to TRBJ1-5; a weak D match, TRBD1 (5 bases). Germline CDR1 is SEHNR and CDR2 is FQNEAQ (reference sequence). The CDR3 totals 15 residues. Trimming cost V 1 base and J 4 bases, with 11 bases left between them. CDR3 sequence: CASSLGVWGNQPQHF. CDR3 bases: TGTGCCAGCAGCTTAGGAGTGTGGGGGAATCAGCCCCAGCATTTT.

The CDR3 region is CASSELGGPYNEQFF. The CDR3 DNA sequence: TGTGCCAGCAGTGAACTCGGGGGTCCCTACAATGAGCAGTTCTTC. The genes are TRBV6-1 and TRBJ2-1; D is perhaps TRBD2 (6 bases). CDR3 length: 15 amino acids. Germline V gene data show CDR1 as MNHNS and CDR2 as SASEGT. The V end was cut by 2 bases, the J end by 2 bases, with 10 bases between.

This chain connects TRBV5-1 to TRBJ2-3; TRBD1 matches at 8 bases. Per the germline V gene, CDR1 is SGHRS and CDR2 is YFSETQ. The CDR3 loop spans 15 amino acids. The V and J ends lost 2 bases and 0 bases, in that order; junction bases with no gene match: 2. CDR3 sequence (DNA): TGCGCCAGCAGCTTCAGGGACAGGAGCACAGATACGCAGTATTTT. Translation: CASSFRDRSTDTQYF.

The V gene is TRBV11-2, the J gene TRBJ2-5, with D perhaps TRBD2 (5 bases). V lost 0 bases, J lost 5 bases, and 7 bases lay in between. CDR3 length: 13 residues. Germline assignment: CDR1 SGHAT and CDR2 FQNNGV. CDR3 bases: TGTGCCAGCAGCTTAGATCGGGGTGAGACCCAGTACTTC. Its protein is CASSLDRGETQYF.

The rearrangement links TRBV6-1 to TRBJ2-7; TRBD1 agrees at 11 bases. This CDR3 is built from 14 residues. The V gene's germline CDR1 is MNHNS and CDR2 SASEGT. Trimming took 8 bases from V and 3 from J; bases not matched to a gene: 6. This chain's CDR3 is CASGTGGSVYEQYF. The CDR3 DNA is TGTGCCAGCGGGACAGGGGGATCGGTCTACGAGCAGTACTTC.

This chain links TRBV21-1 with TRBJ2-2; the tabulated D call, TRBD1, remains unverified against the DNA. TRBV21-1 is recorded as a pseudogene. There are 16 residues in the CDR3. The CDR3 nucleotides are TGTGCCAGCAGCACGGACAGAGTATCGAACACCGGGGAGCTGTTTTTT. Its translation is CASSTDRVSNTGELFF.

The chain employs TRBV18 and TRBJ2-3; 8 bases line up with TRBD2. J was trimmed by 4 bases and V by 3 bases; bases with no gene match: 9. This CDR3 region has 16 residues. Germline V gene data show CDR1 as KGHSH and CDR2 as LQKENI. CDR3 in amino acids: CASSPILAAGADTQYF. The CDR3 nucleotides read TGTGCCAGCTCACCTATACTAGCGGCCGGGGCAGATACGCAGTATTTT.

V and J are TRBV6-1 and TRBJ2-7; D is possibly TRBD2 (5 bases). The CDR3 is made up of 15 amino acids. V gave up 8 bases and J gave up 0 bases, with 17 bases separating them. Germline V CDR1 and CDR2: MNHNS, SASEGT. CDR3 amino acids: CASWETFSSSYEQYF. Here the CDR3 DNA reads TGTGCCAGCTGGGAGACTTTCTCGAGCTCCTACGAGCAGTACTTC.

The rearrangement uses TRBV28 and TRBJ1-2; a weak D match, TRBD1 (5 bases). Per germline, CDR1 MDHEN and CDR2 SYDVKM. The CDR3 sequence is 16 residues long. With 6 bases removed from V and 0 bases from J, the gap between germline ends came to 17 bases. The CDR3 region is CASSREGPISNYGYTF. CDR3 coding DNA: TGTGCCAGCAGCCGCGAGGGGCCCATATCTAACTATGGCTACACCTTC.

This clone was seen a single time. A junction end diverges from the germline sequence, so it may reflect a read error. This chain uses TRBV7-3 with TRBJ2-1, with 10 bases that match TRBD2. This CDR3 is 16 amino acids long. Germline V lookup: CDR1 SGHTA, CDR2 FQGTGA. CDR3 sequence (DNA): TGTGCCAGCAGCCTGGGGAGCGGGAGGGCCTACTATGAGCAGTTCTTC. Residues: CASSLGSGRAYYEQFF.

The chain carries TRBV4-3 and TRBJ2-3; TRBD2 is a possible D gene (7 bases). Trimming left V 1 base short and J 2 bases short, with 16 bases between. The CDR3 is made up of 17 amino acids. Germline CDR1 and CDR2: LGHNA and YSLEER. The CDR3 reads CASSQVGGGGLTDTQYF. The DNA for the CDR3 is TGCGCCAGCAGCCAAGTTGGGGGGGGCGGGCTCACAGATACGCAGTATTTT.

This clone was recorded only once. The V and J genes are TRBV5-1 and TRBJ2-5; 9 positions agree with TRBD1. Germline V gene sequence: CDR1 SGHRS, CDR2 YFSETQ. The CDR3 contains 14 residues. J gave up 5 bases and V 7 bases, and 9 bases lay outside the gene matches. CDR3 coding DNA: TGCGCCAGCTCCATACAGGGGGCCCACGAGACCCAGTACTTC. Protein sequence: CASSIQGAHETQYF.